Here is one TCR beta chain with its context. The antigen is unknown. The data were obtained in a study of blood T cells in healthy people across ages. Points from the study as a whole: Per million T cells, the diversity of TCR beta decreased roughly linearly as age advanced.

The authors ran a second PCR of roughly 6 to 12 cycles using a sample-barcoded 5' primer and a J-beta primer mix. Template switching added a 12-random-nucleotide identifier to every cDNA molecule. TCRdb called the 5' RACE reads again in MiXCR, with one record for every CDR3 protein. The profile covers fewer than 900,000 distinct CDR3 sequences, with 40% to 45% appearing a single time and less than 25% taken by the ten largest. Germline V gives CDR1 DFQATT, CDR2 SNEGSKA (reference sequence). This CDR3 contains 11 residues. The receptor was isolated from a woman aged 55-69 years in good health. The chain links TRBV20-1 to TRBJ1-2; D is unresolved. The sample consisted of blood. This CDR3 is CGLGILHGYTF. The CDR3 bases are TGCGGATTAGGGATCCTCCATGGCTACACCTTC.